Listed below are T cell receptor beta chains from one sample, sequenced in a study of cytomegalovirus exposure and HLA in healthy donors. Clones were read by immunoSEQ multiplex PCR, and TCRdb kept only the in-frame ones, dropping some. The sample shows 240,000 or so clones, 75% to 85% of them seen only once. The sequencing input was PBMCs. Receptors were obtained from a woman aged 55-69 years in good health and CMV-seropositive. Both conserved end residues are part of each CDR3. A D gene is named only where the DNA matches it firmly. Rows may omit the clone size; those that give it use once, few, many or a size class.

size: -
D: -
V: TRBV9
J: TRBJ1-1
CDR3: CASSVAPTDEAFF
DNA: TGTGCCAGCAGCGTAGCACCGACAGACGAAGCTTTCTTT

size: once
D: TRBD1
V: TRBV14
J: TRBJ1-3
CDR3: CASSQDRGPGNTIYF
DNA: TGTGCCAGCAGCCAAGACAGGGGGCCTGGAAACACCATATATTTT

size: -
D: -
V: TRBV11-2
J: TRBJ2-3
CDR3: CASSLAVSSTDTQYF
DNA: TGTGCCAGCAGCTTAGCCGTGAGCAGCACAGATACGCAGTATTTT

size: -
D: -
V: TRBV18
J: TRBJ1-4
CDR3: CASSPNPATNEKLFF
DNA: TGTGCCAGCTCACCAAATCCAGCAACTAATGAAAAACTGTTTTTT

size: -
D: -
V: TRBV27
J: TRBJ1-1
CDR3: CASSFLPMNTEAFF
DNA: TGTGCCAGCAGTTTCCTCCCTATGAACACTGAAGCTTTCTTT

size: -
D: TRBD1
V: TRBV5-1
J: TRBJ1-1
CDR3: CASSLGGVDRARRAFF
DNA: TGCGCCAGCAGCTTGGGGGGCGTCGACAGGGCCCGTCGGGCTTTCTTT

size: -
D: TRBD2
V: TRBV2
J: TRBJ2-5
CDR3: CASTPGGETQYF
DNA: TGTGCCAGCACCCCGGGAGGGGAGACCCAGTACTTC

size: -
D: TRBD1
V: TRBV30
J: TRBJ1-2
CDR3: CAWADREVYGYTF
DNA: TGTGCCTGGGCGGACAGGGAGGTTTATGGCTACACCTTC

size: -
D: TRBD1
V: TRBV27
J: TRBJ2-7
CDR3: CASSFGTGLAYEQYF
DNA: TGTGCCAGCAGTTTCGGGACAGGGCTAGCCTACGAGCAGTACTTC

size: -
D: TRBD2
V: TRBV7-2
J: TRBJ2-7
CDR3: CASTQTSGRGGEQYF
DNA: TGTGCCAGCACCCAGACTAGCGGGAGAGGGGGCGAGCAGTACTTC

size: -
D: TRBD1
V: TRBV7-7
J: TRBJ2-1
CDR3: CASSLSRDRGYNEQFF
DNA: TGTGCTAGCAGCTTATCCCGGGACAGGGGATACAATGAGCAGTTCTTC

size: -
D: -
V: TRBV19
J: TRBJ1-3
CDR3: CASSIGQSSGNTIYF
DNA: TGTGCCAGTAGTATCGGACAGAGCTCTGGAAACACCATATATTTT

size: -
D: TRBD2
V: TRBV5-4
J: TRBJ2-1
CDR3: CASSLVAGAWNEQFF
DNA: TGTGCCAGCAGCTTGGTAGCGGGAGCTTGGAATGAGCAGTTCTTC

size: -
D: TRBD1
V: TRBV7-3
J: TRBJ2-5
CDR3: CASSLRQGHLETQYF
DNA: TGTGCCAGCAGCTTAAGACAGGGTCATCTCGAGACCCAGTACTTC

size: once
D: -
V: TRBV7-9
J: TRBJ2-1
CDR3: CSSTPQPNEQFF
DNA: TGTTCCAGCACCCCACAGCCCAATGAGCAGTTCTTC

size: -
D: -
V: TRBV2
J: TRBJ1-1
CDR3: CASSERHLNEAFF
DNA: TGTGCCAGCAGTGAACGACACCTGAATGAAGCTTTCTTT

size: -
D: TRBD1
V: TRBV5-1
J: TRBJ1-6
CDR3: CASRAPGQSSPLHF
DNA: TGCGCCAGCAGGGCCCCGGGACAGAGTTCACCCCTCCACTTT

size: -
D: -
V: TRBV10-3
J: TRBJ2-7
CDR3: CAISDGTGPYEQYF
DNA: TGTGCCATCAGTGACGGGACTGGCCCCTACGAGCAGTACTTC

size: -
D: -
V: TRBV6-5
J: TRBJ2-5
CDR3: CASSYGRVETQYF
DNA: TGTGCCAGCAGTTACGGTCGAGTGGAGACCCAGTACTTC

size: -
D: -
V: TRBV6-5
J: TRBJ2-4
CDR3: CASSYGANSAKNIQYF
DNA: TGTGCCAGCAGTTACGGAGCCAACTCAGCCAAAAACATTCAGTACTTC

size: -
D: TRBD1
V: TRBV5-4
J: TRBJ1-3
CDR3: CASSFTTGRLGNTIYF
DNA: TGTGCCAGCAGTTTTACGACAGGGCGTCTTGGAAACACCATATATTTT

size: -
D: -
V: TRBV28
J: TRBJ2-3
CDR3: CASSPLGGGGDTDTQYF
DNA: TGTGCCAGCAGCCCATTGGGGGGTGGAGGGGACACAGATACGCAGTATTTT

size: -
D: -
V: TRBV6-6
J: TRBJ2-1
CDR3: CASSYRASGLLHQQFF
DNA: -

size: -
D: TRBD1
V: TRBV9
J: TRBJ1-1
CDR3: CASSAGDRGNTEAFF
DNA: TGTGCCAGCAGCGCGGGGGACAGAGGGAACACTGAAGCTTTCTTT

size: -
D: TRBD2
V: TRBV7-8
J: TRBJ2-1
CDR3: CASSPRAGVNEQFF
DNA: TGTGCCAGCAGCCCCCGGGCGGGAGTTAATGAGCAGTTCTTC

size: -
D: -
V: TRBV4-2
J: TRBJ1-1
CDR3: CASSQDRVLEAFF
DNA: TGTGCCAGCAGCCAAGATAGAGTCCTTGAAGCTTTCTTT

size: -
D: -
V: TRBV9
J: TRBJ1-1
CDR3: CASSGANTEAFF
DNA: TGTGCCAGCAGTGGGGCGAACACTGAAGCTTTCTTT

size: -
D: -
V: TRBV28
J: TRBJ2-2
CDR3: CASSRQGSGELFF
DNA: TGTGCCAGCAGTAGGCAGGGAAGCGGGGAGCTGTTTTTT

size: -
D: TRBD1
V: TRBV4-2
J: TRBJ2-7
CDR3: CASSQAGGGEQYF
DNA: TGTGCCAGCAGCCAAGCAGGGGGCGGCGAGCAGTACTTC

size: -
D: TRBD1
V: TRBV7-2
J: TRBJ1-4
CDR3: CASSLEGGGKLFF
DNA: TGTGCCAGCAGCTTAGAAGGGGGCGGAAAACTGTTTTTT

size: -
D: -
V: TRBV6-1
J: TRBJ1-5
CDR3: CASSELDLGNQPQHF
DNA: TGTGCCAGCAGTGAACTCGACCTAGGCAATCAGCCCCAGCATTTT

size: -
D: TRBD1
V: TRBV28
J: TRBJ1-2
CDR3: CASSRQGASYGYTF
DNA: TGTGCCAGCAGTCGACAGGGGGCATCCTATGGCTACACCTTC

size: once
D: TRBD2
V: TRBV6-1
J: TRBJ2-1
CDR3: CASSDPSGKGGDEQFF
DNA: TGTGCCAGCAGTGACCCTAGCGGGAAGGGGGGGGATGAGCAGTTCTTC

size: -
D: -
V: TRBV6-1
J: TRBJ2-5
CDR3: CASLRRWAETQYF
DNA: TGTGCCAGCCTCCGGAGGTGGGCAGAGACCCAGTACTTC

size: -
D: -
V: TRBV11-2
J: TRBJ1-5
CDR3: CASSLSRTAGQPQHF
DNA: TGTGCCAGCAGCTTAAGCCGGACCGCGGGGCAGCCCCAGCATTTT

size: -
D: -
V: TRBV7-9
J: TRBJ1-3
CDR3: CASSPGTGNTIYF
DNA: TGTGCCAGCAGCCCAGGGACAGGAAACACCATATATTTT

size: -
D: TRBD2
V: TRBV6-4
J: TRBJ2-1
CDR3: CASSDTSGSSYNEQFF
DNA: TGTGCCAGCAGTGACACTAGCGGAAGCTCCTACAATGAGCAGTTCTTC

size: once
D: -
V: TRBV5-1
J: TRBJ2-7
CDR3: CASSLAGLEQYF
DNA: TGCGCCAGCAGCTTGGCGGGACTGGAGCAGTACTTC

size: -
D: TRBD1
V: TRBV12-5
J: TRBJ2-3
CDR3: CASGLAGQKDTQYF
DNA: TGTGCTAGTGGTTTGGCGGGACAGAAAGATACGCAGTATTTT

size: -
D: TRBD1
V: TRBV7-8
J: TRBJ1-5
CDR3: CASSLGGSGGSNQPQHF
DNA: TGTGCCAGCAGCTTAGGGGGGTCAGGGGGGAGCAATCAGCCCCAGCATTTT

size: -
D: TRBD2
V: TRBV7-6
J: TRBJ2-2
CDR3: CASSLGLAGELFF
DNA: TGTGCCAGCAGCCTCGGACTAGCCGGGGAGCTGTTTTTT